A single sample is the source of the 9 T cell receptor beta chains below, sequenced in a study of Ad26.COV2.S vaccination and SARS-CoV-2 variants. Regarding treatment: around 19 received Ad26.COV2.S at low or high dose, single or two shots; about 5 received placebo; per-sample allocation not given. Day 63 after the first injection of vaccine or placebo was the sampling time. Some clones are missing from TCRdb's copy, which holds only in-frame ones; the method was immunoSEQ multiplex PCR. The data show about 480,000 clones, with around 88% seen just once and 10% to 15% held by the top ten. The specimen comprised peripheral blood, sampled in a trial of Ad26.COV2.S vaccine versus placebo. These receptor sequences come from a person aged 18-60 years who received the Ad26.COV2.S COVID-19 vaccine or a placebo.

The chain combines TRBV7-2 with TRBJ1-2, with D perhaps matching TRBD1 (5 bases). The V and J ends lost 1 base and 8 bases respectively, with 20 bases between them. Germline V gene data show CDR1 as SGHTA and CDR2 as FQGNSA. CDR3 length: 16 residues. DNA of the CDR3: TGTGCCAGCAGCTTAGTCCGGGGCCGGCGCCCAGGCGGCTACACCTTC. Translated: CASSLVRGRRPGGYTF.

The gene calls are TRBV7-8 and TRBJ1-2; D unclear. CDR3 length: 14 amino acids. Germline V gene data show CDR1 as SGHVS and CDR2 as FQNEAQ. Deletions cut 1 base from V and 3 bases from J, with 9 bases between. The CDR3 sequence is CASSLGHRDYGYTF. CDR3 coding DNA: TGTGCCAGCAGCTTAGGGCACAGAGACTATGGCTACACCTTC.

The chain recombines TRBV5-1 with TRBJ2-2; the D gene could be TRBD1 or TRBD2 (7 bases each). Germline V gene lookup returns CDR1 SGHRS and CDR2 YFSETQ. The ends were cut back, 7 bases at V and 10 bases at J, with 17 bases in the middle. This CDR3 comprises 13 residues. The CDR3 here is CASRDPGGEELFF. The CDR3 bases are TGCGCCAGCCGGGACCCAGGGGGGGAGGAGCTGTTTTTT.

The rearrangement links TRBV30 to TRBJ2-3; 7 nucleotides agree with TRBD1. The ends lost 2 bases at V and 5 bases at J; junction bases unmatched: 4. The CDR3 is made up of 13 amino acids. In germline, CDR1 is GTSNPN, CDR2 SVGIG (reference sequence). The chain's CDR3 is CAWSLNRGDTQYF. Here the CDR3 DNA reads TGTGCCTGGAGTCTCAACAGGGGAGATACGCAGTATTTT.

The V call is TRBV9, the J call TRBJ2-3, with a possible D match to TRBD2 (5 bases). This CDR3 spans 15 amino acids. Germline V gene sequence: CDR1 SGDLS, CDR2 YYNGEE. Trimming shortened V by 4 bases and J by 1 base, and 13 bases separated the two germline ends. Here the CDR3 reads CASSRAAGGTDTQYF. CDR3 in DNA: TGTGCCAGCAGCCGTGCGGCGGGTGGCACAGATACGCAGTATTTT.

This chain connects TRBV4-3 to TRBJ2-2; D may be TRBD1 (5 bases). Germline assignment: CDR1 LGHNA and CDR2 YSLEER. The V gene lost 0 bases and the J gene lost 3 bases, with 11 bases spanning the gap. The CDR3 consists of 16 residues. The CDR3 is CASSQDLGDHTGELFF. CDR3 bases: TGCGCCAGCAGCCAAGATCTAGGGGATCACACCGGGGAGCTGTTTTTT.

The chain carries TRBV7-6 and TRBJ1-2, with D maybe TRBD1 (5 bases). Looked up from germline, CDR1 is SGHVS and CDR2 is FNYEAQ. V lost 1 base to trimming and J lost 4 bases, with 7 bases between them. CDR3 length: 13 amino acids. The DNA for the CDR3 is TGTGCCAGCAGCTTAGGGGGCGTCTATGGCTACACCTTC. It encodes CASSLGGVYGYTF.

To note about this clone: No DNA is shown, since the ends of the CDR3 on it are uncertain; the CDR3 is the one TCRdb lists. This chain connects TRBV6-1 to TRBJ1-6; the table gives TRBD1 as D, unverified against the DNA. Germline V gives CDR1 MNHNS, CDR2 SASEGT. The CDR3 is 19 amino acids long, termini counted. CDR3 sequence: CASSEARTGFGTGIRVFHF.

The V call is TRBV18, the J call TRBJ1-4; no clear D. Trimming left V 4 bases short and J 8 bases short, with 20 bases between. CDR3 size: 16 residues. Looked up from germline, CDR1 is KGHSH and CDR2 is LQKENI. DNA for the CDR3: TGTGCCAGCTCACTCGACCGGGCCCTGGGCCTGGAAAAACTGTTTTTT. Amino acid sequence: CASSLDRALGLEKLFF.